Below, one TCR beta chain is given with its context. The antigen is undetermined. This entry comes from a study of cytomegalovirus exposure and HLA in healthy donors. Overall study findings and caveats: Within an earlier analysis, most TCR beta V segments proved productive either about 90% or about 30% of the time.

The CDR3 contains 15 residues. The germline V and J ends were trimmed by 3 bases and 1 base, with 10 bases remaining between them. The germline V gene has CDR1 MDHEN and CDR2 SYDVKM. The PCR was carried out with 60 Vbeta primers and 13 Jbeta primers. TCRdb keeps only in-frame clones here, not all; method: immunoSEQ multiplex PCR. The data contain 130,000 or so clones, over 60% of them seen just once; the ten biggest clones take up more than 4%. This chain links TRBV28 with TRBJ1-5, with D maybe TRBD1 (5 bases). This sequence originates from a male donor in good health and CMV-seropositive. Material for sequencing was PBMCs. CDR3 bases: TGTGCCAGCAGTTTCCAGGGTTGGAGCAATCAGCCCCAGCATTTT. It codes for CASSFQGWSNQPQHF.